These 11 T cell receptor beta chains were sequenced from one sample in a study of graft-versus-host responses after intestinal transplantation. Their antigens are not known. Sequencing used immunoSEQ multiplex PCR; TCRdb keeps in-frame clones, though not all of them. The sample has some 79,000 clones; roughly nine tenths are singletons. Here the sequenced sample was unstimulated CD4+ T cells sorted from spleen or lymph node cells, taken before intestinal transplant. These receptors were taken from a human donor who received an intestinal transplant.

The rearrangement joins TRBV28 to TRBJ1-5; a weak D match, TRBD1 (5 bases). CDR1 is MDHEN, CDR2 SYDVKM, per germline. V was cut by 3 bases and J by 8 bases, with 8 bases left in between. CDR3 length: 12 residues. CDR3 nucleotides: TGTGCCAGCAGTTTGGCGGGGGAGCCCCAGCATTTT. It yields the protein CASSLAGEPQHF.

The chain employs TRBV18 and TRBJ2-7, with TRBD1 matching 8 bases. The CDR3 has 14 residues. Germline V lookup: CDR1 KGHSH, CDR2 LQKENI. The V gene end was trimmed by 2 bases and the J gene end by 2 bases; junction bases not matched to a gene: 2. CDR3 region: CASSPAGGPYEQYF. The CDR3 nucleotides read TGTGCCAGCTCACCAGCAGGGGGCCCCTACGAGCAGTACTTC.

V is TRBV28 and J is TRBJ2-7; D not resolved. Deletions cut 6 bases from V and 0 bases from J, with 15 bases between. Germline CDR1 MDHEN, CDR2 SYDVKM. This CDR3 contains 15 residues. The DNA for the CDR3 is TGTGCCAGCAGCCCCCTTCTGGCAGGCTCCTACGAGCAGTACTTC. It translates to CASSPLLAGSYEQYF.

This chain uses TRBV7-9 with TRBJ2-5, with a tentative D call TRBD1 (6 bases). The CDR3 contains 14 residues. The V end was cut by 6 bases, the J end by 1 base, with 12 bases between. CDR1 is SEHNR and CDR2 is FQNEAQ in the germline V gene (reference sequence). CDR3 residues: CASRPGQSQETQYF. CDR3 bases: TGTGCCAGCAGACCCGGACAGAGCCAAGAGACCCAGTACTTC.

The gene calls are TRBV5-4 and TRBJ1-1, with a tentative D call TRBD1 (6 bases). The CDR3 length is 13 residues. Looked up from germline, CDR1 is SGHNT and CDR2 is YYREEE (reference sequence). The V end lost 4 bases, the J end lost 4 bases, and 11 bases lay between the germline ends. The CDR3 reads CASSGLGGTEAFF. The CDR3 region has the DNA TGTGCCAGCAGCGGACTAGGGGGCACTGAAGCTTTCTTT. The full variable domain, its missing parts supplied by reference TRBV5-4 and TRBJ1-1, is ETGVTQSPTHLIKTRGQQVTLRCSSQSGHNTVSWYQQALGQGPQFIFQYYREEENGRGNFPPRFSGLQFPNYSSELNVNALELDDSALYLCASSGLGGTEAFFGQGTRLTVV.

The genes are TRBV6-1 and TRBJ2-4; D might be TRBD2 (5 bases). The germline gives CDR1 MNHNS, CDR2 SASEGT. This CDR3 comprises 13 residues. V lost 7 bases and J 2 bases, leaving 9 bases between the germline ends. The CDR3 DNA follows: TGTGCCAGCACGGGGTCGACCAAAAACATTCAGTACTTC. Translation gives CASTGSTKNIQYF.

The chain joins TRBV9 to TRBJ2-1; possibly TRBD2 for D (7 bases). The CDR3 totals 16 residues. Per germline, CDR1 SGDLS and CDR2 YYNGEE. V lost 4 bases, J lost 7 bases, and 21 bases lay in between. Here the CDR3 DNA reads TGTGCCAGCAGCCGCCGATGGGGCGGGGGCGGGAATGAGCAGTTCTTC. Amino acids: CASSRRWGGGGNEQFF. Complete variable domain (other parts from reference TRBV9 and TRBJ2-1): DSGVTQTPKHLITATGQRVTLRCSPRSGDLSVYWYQQSLDQGLQFLIQYYNGEERAKGNILERFSAQQFPDLHSELNLSSLELGDSALYFCASSRRWGGGGNEQFFGPGTRLTVL.

The gene calls are TRBV28 and TRBJ1-2, with TRBD1 matching over 7 bases. J was trimmed by 2 bases and V by 2 bases; bases with no gene match: 5. In germline, CDR1 is MDHEN, CDR2 SYDVKM. CDR3 size: 15 residues. CDR3 loop: CASSLPRGRNYGYTF. In DNA, the CDR3 is TGTGCCAGCAGTTTACCCAGGGGGAGGAACTATGGCTACACCTTC.

This chain uses TRBV11-2 with TRBJ2-2; D might be TRBD2 (6 bases). This CDR3 is 13 amino acids long. CDR1 SGHAT and CDR2 FQNNGV come from the germline V gene. The V end was cut by 3 bases, the J end by 4 bases, with 6 bases between. CDR3 loop: CASSFGGTGELFF. The CDR3 nucleotides are TGTGCCAGCAGCTTCGGGGGCACCGGGGAGCTGTTTTTT.

CDR3 sequence: CASSRVGGSYEQYF. The CDR3 DNA reads as TGTGCCAGCAGTCGGGTGGGGGGCTCCTACGAGCAGTACTTC. The chain carries TRBV6-5 and TRBJ2-7; weak D call: TRBD2 (6 bases). The V and J ends lost 5 bases and 0 bases respectively, with 11 bases between them. Germline V lookup: CDR1 MNHEY, CDR2 SVGAGI. The CDR3 spans 14 residues.

The gene calls are TRBV2 and TRBJ1-5; 8 bases fit TRBD1. CDR1 and CDR2 from the germline V gene are SNHLY and FYNNEI. Trimming at V came to 6 bases and at J to 5 bases, leaving 9 bases not matched to a gene. The CDR3 runs 15 residues. In DNA, the CDR3 is TGTGCCAGCAGGACCGGGACAGGCGCTTATCAGCCCCAGCATTTT. Translating it yields CASRTGTGAYQPQHF.